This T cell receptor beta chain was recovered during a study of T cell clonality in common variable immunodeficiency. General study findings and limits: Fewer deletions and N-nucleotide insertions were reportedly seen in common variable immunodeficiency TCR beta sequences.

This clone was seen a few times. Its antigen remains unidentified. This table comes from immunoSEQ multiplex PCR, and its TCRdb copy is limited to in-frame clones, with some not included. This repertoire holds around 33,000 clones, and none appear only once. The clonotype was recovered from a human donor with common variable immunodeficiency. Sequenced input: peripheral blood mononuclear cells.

CDR3 residues: CSVLLPTEQYF. CDR3 DNA (partial): TGCAGCGTTCTACTCCCCACCGAG. The rearrangement joins TRBV29-1 to TRBJ2-7; D unresolved. The read finishes 3 residues shy of the CDR3 end, and the germline J gene is used to complete it. V was shortened by 5 bases and J by 6 bases, with 11 bases between the two germline ends. CDR3 size: 11 residues. CDR1 and CDR2 from the germline V gene are SQVTM and ANQGSEA.